This TCR beta chain was sequenced in a study of T cells after somatic rescue of genetic block. The CDR3 extends over 17 amino acids. Germline trimming cut 4 bases from V and 3 bases from J; bases unmatched to any gene: 9. Germline assignment: CDR1 LNHDA and CDR2 SQIVND (reference sequence). The table came from immunoSEQ multiplex PCR; TCRdb's copy has only in-frame clones and leaves some out. The sample yields 9,500 to 10,000 clones, about 67% seen once. The sequenced sample was peripheral blood mononuclear cells (PBMCs). This receptor was obtained from a boy between 10 and 17 years old. The J gene is TRBJ2-6, the V gene TRBV19; 7 bases agree with TRBD1. CDR3 region: CASSTSYRGGGANVLTF. As DNA, the CDR3 is TGTGCCAGTAGTACCTCTTACAGGGGTGGTGGGGCCAACGTCCTGACTTTC. Using reference TRBV19 and TRBJ2-6 for the parts outside the CDR3, the full variable domain is DGGITQSPKYLFRKEGQNVTLSCEQNLNHDAMYWYRQDPGQGLRLIYYSQIVNDFQKGDIAEGYSVSREKKESFPLTVTSAQKNPTAFYLCASSTSYRGGGANVLTFGAGSRLTVL.